Listed below are T cell receptor beta chains from one sample, sequenced in a study of blood T cells in healthy people across ages. Each CDR3 protein gets one entry after TCRdb re-called the 5' RACE reads with MiXCR. The table shows about 900,000 distinct CDR3 sequences, with around 46% occurring only once. The sample comprised blood. These receptors were taken from a man aged 25 to 40 in good health. Each CDR3 is given with its conserved first and last residue. Fields, in order: D gene, V gene, J gene, clone size, CDR3 DNA, CDR3 protein. The D gene is left open where the match is weak. Size values are once, few and many counts, or a class for expanded clones, and some rows have none.

>TRBD1|TRBV29-1|TRBJ1-2|few
TGCAGCGTTGAGCCGTACTTGACAGGGATCCACGGCTACACCTTC
CSVEPYLTGIHGYTF
>NA|TRBV9|TRBJ2-3|few
TGTGCCAGCAGCGGTTCTCCGGTTGGGATGCAGTATTTT
CASSGSPVGMQYF
>TRBD2|TRBV6-1|TRBJ2-1|few
TGTGCCAGCAGTGACCGGACTAGCGGGATCAATGAGCAGTTCTTC
CASSDRTSGINEQFF
>NA|TRBV3-1|TRBJ1-6|NA
TGTGCCAGCAGCCAAGAGGGGCGGGCACCCCTCCACTTT
CASSQEGRAPLHF
>NA|TRBV9|TRBJ1-1|many
TGTGCCAGCAGCTTACGGGGCCCGAGGGACACTGAAGCTTTCTTT
CASSLRGPRDTEAFF
>NA|TRBV28|TRBJ2-7|NA
TGTGCCAGCACAGGACAGCCCTCCTACGAGCAGTACTTC
CASTGQPSYEQYF
>NA|TRBV18|TRBJ2-6|NA
TGTGCCAGCTCACCACCTAGCGGCGGGGCTGGGGCCAACGTCCTGACTTTC
CASSPPSGGAGANVLTF
>NA|TRBV7-2|TRBJ2-1|NA
TGTGCCAGCAGCTTAGTGGCTAGCGTCTACATTGAGCAGTTCTTC
CASSLVASVYIEQFF
>TRBD1|TRBV4-3|TRBJ2-7|few
TGCGCCAGCAGCCAGGGGACAGGGGCAATCTACGAGCAGTACTTC
CASSQGTGAIYEQYF
>TRBD2|TRBV4-1|TRBJ2-1|NA
TGCGCCAGCAGCCAAGTTTCTAGCGGGGGGGCCGGAGAGCAGTTCTTC
CASSQVSSGGAGEQFF
>NA|TRBV6-5|TRBJ1-2|NA
TGTGCCAGCAGTTTACGGTGGGGGGGCTACACCTTC
CASSLRWGGYTF
>TRBD1|TRBV7-2|TRBJ2-1|few
TGTGCCAGCAGCCCGCAGGGGGATCGGGCATACAATGAGCAGTTCTTC
CASSPQGDRAYNEQFF
>TRBD1|TRBV24-1|TRBJ1-5|NA
TGTGCCACCAGAGGACAGGGCAATCAGCCCCAGCATTTT
CATRGQGNQPQHF
>TRBD2|TRBV29-1|TRBJ2-5|NA
TGCAGCGTTGGACTAGCGGTGGGGGCCCAGTACTTC
CSVGLAVGAQYF
>TRBD1|TRBV6-2/TRBV6-3|TRBJ1-5|NA
TGTGCCAGCAGTTACCGGGACAGCCGGCCCCAGCATTTT
CASSYRDSRPQHF
>NA|TRBV6-5|TRBJ2-1|NA
TGTGCCAGCAGTTACTTGACAGGTTACAATGAGCAGTTCTTC
CASSYLTGYNEQFF
>TRBD2|TRBV7-2|TRBJ2-3|few
TGTGCCAGCAGCTTGGTCCGGCCTAGCGGGCAGTATTTT
CASSLVRPSGQYF
>TRBD1|TRBV6-6|TRBJ1-2|NA
TGTGCCAGCAGTAGACAGGGAATTCTTCATGGCTACACCTTC
CASSRQGILHGYTF
>NA|TRBV2|TRBJ2-3|NA
TGTGCCAGCAGCCAGATGGGGGGGGCGGATACGCAGTATTTT
CASSQMGGADTQYF
>NA|TRBV2|TRBJ1-5|NA
TGTGCCAGCAGTGAAGATGTCCGTCAGCCCCAGCATTTT
CASSEDVRQPQHF
>TRBD1|TRBV10-2|TRBJ2-7|NA
TGCGCCAGCAAATCGGACAGGGCGCCCTCCTACGAGCAGTACTTC
CASKSDRAPSYEQYF
>NA|TRBV12-3/TRBV12-4|TRBJ2-1|NA
TGTGCCAGCAGTTTGGACAGCCTCTTCTCCTACAATGAGCAGTTCTTC
CASSLDSLFSYNEQFF
>TRBD2|TRBV27|TRBJ2-7|NA
TGTGCCAGCAGTTCTGCTAGCGGGAGCCGATCCTACGAGCAGTACTTC
CASSSASGSRSYEQYF
>TRBD1|TRBV15|TRBJ1-1|NA
TGTGCCACCACCACTCCGGACAGGGGGCAAGGGAACACTGAAGCTTTCTTT
CATTTPDRGQGNTEAFF
>NA|TRBV25-1|TRBJ2-3|NA
TGTGCCAGCGCTCCCGGAGAGCTCAGGGCAGATACGCAGTATTTT
CASAPGELRADTQYF
>NA|TRBV7-2|TRBJ2-3|NA
TGTGCCAGCAGCCCTGCAGGGACCAGCACAGAGACGCAGTATTTT
CASSPAGTSTETQYF
>TRBD1|TRBV27|TRBJ1-2|NA
TGTGCCAGCAGTGCCGGGACAGGGGGCCCGGGAAGAGGCTACACCTTC
CASSAGTGGPGRGYTF
>NA|TRBV7-2|TRBJ2-1|few
TGTGCCAGCAGCTTAGGTTTGGGTAGTACCGAGCAGTTCTTC
CASSLGLGSTEQFF
>NA|TRBV20-1|TRBJ1-6|few
TGCAGTGCTAGAGATCAAACCACTAATTCACCCCTCCACTTT
CSARDQTTNSPLHF
>NA|TRBV5-5|TRBJ1-1|NA
TGTGCCAGCAGCTTGGCCGGGGTCCCCCTCAAGAACACTGAAGCTTTCTTT
CASSLAGVPLKNTEAFF
>NA|TRBV21-1|TRBJ1-5|few
TGTGCCAGCAGCAGAGACAGGTGCAATCAGCCCCAGCATTTT
CASSRDRCNQPQHF
>NA|TRBV6-6|TRBJ2-7|many
TGTGCCAGCAGCCCCGGGGGTCCCACCTACGAGCAGTACTTC
CASSPGGPTYEQYF
>NA|TRBV3-1|TRBJ1-1|NA
TGTGCCAGCAGCCAAGTTCTAAAGAACACTGAAGCTTTCTTT
CASSQVLKNTEAFF
>NA|TRBV4-3|TRBJ2-7|few
TGCGCCAGCAGCCAAGATTACTACGTCTACGAGCAGTACTTC
CASSQDYYVYEQYF
>NA|TRBV20-1|TRBJ1-1|NA
TGCAGTGCTAGAAGGGACGGGGGGACCGCTGAAGCTTTCTTT
CSARRDGGTAEAFF
>NA|TRBV6-2/TRBV6-3|TRBJ2-7|NA
TGTGCCAGCACCGACGAGGGAAGGGGCAAAGACGAGCAGTACTTC
CASTDEGRGKDEQYF
>NA|TRBV12-3/TRBV12-4|TRBJ1-1|NA
TGTGCCAGCAACCCCCGGAGGGCGAGAAACACTGAAGCTTTCTTT
CASNPRRARNTEAFF
>NA|TRBV12-3/TRBV12-4|TRBJ2-3|few
TGTGCCAGCAGTGCTATACTGACTGACACAGATACGCAGTATTTT
CASSAILTDTDTQYF
>TRBD1|TRBV10-3|TRBJ2-3|many
TGTGCCATCAGTCCACTATCGACAGGGGCGAGCACAGATACGCAGTATTTT
CAISPLSTGASTDTQYF
>NA|TRBV5-1|TRBJ1-4|NA
TGCGCCAGCAGCTTGGTCGGCAGGGCGGATGAAAAACTGTTTTTT
CASSLVGRADEKLFF
>NA|TRBV5-1|TRBJ1-2|once
TGCGCCAGCAGCTTGGAACGGCCCTACTATGGCTACACCTTC
CASSLERPYYGYTF
>TRBD2|TRBV7-2|TRBJ2-1|once
TGTGCCAGCAGCTTGACTAGCGGGCGCCAAGAGACCCAGTTCTTC
CASSLTSGRQETQFF